The 7 T cell receptor beta chains presented below share a single source sample, sequenced in a study of T cells in Graves' hyperthyroidism and ophthalmopathy. Amplification of TCR beta CDR3 regions used RNA as the template. TCR CDR3 underwent first-round RT-PCR with the HTBI primer set. TCRdb recomputed calls from the multiplex PCR reads with MiXCR, one row per CDR3 protein. Of some 500,000 distinct CDR3 sequences in the sample, less than 25% were seen once. The specimen sequenced was blood. These TCRs come from a woman under 40 with Graves' ophthalmopathy.

This clonotype was found many times. The chain joins TRBV20-1 to TRBJ2-7, with D possibly TRBD1 on 5 matching bases. Germline CDR1 and CDR2: DFQATT and SNEGSKA (reference sequence). Trimming removed 3 bases at V and 3 bases at J, with 12 bases between. The CDR3 loop spans 13 amino acids. CDR3 nucleotides: TGCAGTGCTAGCCCAGGGATTCACTACGAGCAGTACTTC. Translated: CSASPGIHYEQYF.

This clonotype was picked up many times. The chain recombines TRBV7-2 with TRBJ1-2, with a possible D match to TRBD1 (6 bases). This CDR3 is built from 14 residues. Germline lookup yields CDR1 SGHTA and CDR2 FQGNSA. With 5 bases removed from V and 3 bases from J, the gap between germline ends came to 13 bases. CDR3 nucleotides: TGTGCCAGCAGCCCTGGGGGGGCTCACTATGGCTACACCTTC. It yields the protein CASSPGGAHYGYTF. Supplemented by reference TRBV7-2 and TRBJ1-2, the full variable domain reads GAGVSQSPSNKVTEKGKDVELRCDPISGHTALYWYRQSLGQGLEFLIYFQGNSAPDKSGLPSDRFSAERTGGSVSTLTIQRTQQEDSAVYLCASSPGGAHYGYTFGSGTRLTVV.

This clonotype was counted between two and nine times. The V and J genes are TRBV5-4 and TRBJ2-3; tentative D call: TRBD2 (5 bases). The V gene's germline CDR1 is SGHNT and CDR2 YYREEE (reference sequence). The CDR3 sequence is 13 residues long. The V end was cut by 4 bases, the J end by 2 bases, with 8 bases between. The CDR3 loop reads CASSTGDTDTQYF. Written as DNA, the CDR3 is TGTGCCAGCAGCACCGGGGACACAGATACGCAGTATTTT. Using reference TRBV5-4 and TRBJ2-3 for the parts outside the CDR3, the full variable domain is ETGVTQSPTHLIKTRGQQVTLRCSSQSGHNTVSWYQQALGQGPQFIFQYYREEENGRGNFPPRFSGLQFPNYSSELNVNALELDDSALYLCASSTGDTDTQYFGPGTRLTVL.

The V call is TRBV19, the J call TRBJ1-1; D may be TRBD1 (5 bases). The CDR3 consists of 15 residues. The germline V and J ends were trimmed by 3 bases and 1 base, with 12 bases remaining between them. CDR1 is LNHDA, CDR2 SQIVND, per germline (reference sequence). The DNA for the CDR3 is TGTGCCAGTAGTATCGTGGCAGGGCCGAACACTGAAGCTTTCTTT. It translates to CASSIVAGPNTEAFF.

The chain combines TRBV5-1 with TRBJ2-7, with D possibly TRBD1 on 6 matching bases. Trimming took off 7 bases at V and 3 bases at J, with 14 bases between the two ends. The CDR3 totals 13 residues. Germline assignment: CDR1 SGHRS and CDR2 YFSETQ. The CDR3 DNA follows: TGCGCCAGCGGGGTAGGGGACAACTACGAGCAGTACTTC. Protein sequence: CASGVGDNYEQYF. The complete variable domain, with remaining parts taken from reference TRBV5-1 and TRBJ2-7, reads KAGVTQTPRYLIKTRGQQVTLSCSPISGHRSVSWYQQTPGQGLQFLFEYFSETQRNKGNFPGRFSGRQFSNSRSEMNVSTLELGDSALYLCASGVGDNYEQYFGPGTRLTVT.

The chain recombines TRBV12-5 with TRBJ1-5; TRBD1 matches at 12 bases. The CDR3 length is 18 residues. Germline lookup yields CDR1 LGHNT and CDR2 FRNRAP. Trimming cost V 4 bases and J 2 bases; bases outside gene matches: 9. CDR3 residues: CASGSLGTGGAGNQPQHF. In DNA, the CDR3 is TGTGCTAGTGGTTCTCTCGGGACAGGGGGCGCCGGCAATCAGCCCCAGCATTTT.

V is TRBV2 and J is TRBJ2-2; tentatively, D is TRBD1 (6 bases). This CDR3 is 15 amino acids long. The germline V gene encodes CDR1 SNHLY and CDR2 FYNNEI. Trimming left V 9 bases short and J 3 bases short, with 17 bases between. The CDR3 sequence: CASSGEPSDTGELFF. CDR3 nucleotide sequence: TGTGCCAGTTCAGGGGAGCCGAGCGACACCGGGGAGCTGTTTTTT.